Reported below is one TCR beta chain. This sample is part of a study of CD8 T cells in Susac syndrome. With random hexamers, 0.5 to 1 ug RNA was reverse transcribed. In TCRdb, the immunoSEQ multiplex PCR reads were re-called with MiXCR into one record per CDR3 protein. The sample has roughly 250,000 distinct CDR3 sequences, 96% seen once. V was shortened by 5 bases and J by 5 bases, with 10 bases between the two germline ends. The CDR3 spans 12 residues. The germline gives CDR1 SNHLY, CDR2 FYNNEI. The origin of this receptor is a human donor with Susac syndrome. The sequencing sample was made of CD4+ T cells from PBMCs. The J gene is TRBJ2-7, the V gene TRBV2; no clear D gene. In nucleotides, the CDR3 is TGTGCCAGCAGTTACGCGCATAACGAGCAGTACTTC. The encoded protein is CASSYAHNEQYF.